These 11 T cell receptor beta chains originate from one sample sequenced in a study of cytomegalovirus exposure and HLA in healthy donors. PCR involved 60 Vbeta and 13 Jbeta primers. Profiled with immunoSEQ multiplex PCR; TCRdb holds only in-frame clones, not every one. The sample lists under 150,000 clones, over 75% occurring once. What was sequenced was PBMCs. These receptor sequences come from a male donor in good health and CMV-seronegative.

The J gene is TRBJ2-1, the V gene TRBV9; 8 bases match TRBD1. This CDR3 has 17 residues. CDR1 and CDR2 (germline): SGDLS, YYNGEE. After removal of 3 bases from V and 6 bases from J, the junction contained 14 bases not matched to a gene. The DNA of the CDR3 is TGTGCCAGCAGCGGAAGACCCGACAGGGGTGAGGGCAATGAGCAGTTCTTC. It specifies CASSGRPDRGEGNEQFF.

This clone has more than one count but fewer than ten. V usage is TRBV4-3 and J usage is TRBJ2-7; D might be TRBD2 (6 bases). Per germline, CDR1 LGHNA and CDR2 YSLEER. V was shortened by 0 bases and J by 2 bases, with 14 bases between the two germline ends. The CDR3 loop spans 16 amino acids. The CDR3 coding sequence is TGCGCCAGCAGCCAAGATTGGGAGGAGCTCCCCTACGAGCAGTACTTC. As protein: CASSQDWEELPYEQYF.

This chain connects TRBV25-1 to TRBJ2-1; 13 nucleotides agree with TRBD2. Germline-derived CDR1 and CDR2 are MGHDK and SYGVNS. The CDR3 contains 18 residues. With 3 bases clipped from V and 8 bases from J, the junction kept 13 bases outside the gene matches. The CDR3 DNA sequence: TGTGCCAGCAGTGAGTCCGGGACTAGCGGGACGTTTTGGGATGAGCAGTTCTTC. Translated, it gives CASSESGTSGTFWDEQFF. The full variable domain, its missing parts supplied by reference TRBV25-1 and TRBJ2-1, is EADIYQTPRYLVIGTGKKITLECSQTMGHDKMYWYQQDPGMELHLIHYSYGVNSTEKGDLSSESTVSRIRTEHFPLTLESARPSHTSQYLCASSESGTSGTFWDEQFFGPGTRLTVL.

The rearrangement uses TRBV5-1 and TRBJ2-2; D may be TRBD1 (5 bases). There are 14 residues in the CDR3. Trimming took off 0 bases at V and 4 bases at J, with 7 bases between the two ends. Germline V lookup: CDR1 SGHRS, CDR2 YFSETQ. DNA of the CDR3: TGCGCCAGCAGCTTGGAAGGGGTCACCGGGGAGCTGTTTTTT. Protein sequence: CASSLEGVTGELFF.

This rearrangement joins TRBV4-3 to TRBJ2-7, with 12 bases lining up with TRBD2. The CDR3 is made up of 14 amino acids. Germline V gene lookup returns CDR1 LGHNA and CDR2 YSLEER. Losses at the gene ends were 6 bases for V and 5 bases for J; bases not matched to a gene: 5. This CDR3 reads CASSRTSGTHEQYF. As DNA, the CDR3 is TGCGCCAGCAGTCGGACTAGCGGGACCCACGAGCAGTACTTC.

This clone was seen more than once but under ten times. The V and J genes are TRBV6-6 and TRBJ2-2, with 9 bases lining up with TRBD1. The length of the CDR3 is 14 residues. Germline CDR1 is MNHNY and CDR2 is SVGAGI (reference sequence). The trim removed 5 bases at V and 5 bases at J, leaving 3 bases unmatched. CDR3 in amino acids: CASSRTGETGELFF. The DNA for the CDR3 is TGTGCCAGCAGTAGGACAGGGGAGACCGGGGAGCTGTTTTTT.

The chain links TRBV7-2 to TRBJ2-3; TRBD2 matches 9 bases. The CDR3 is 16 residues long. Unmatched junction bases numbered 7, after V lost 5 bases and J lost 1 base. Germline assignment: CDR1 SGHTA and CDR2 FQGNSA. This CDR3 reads CASSLATSGRTDTQYF. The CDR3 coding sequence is TGTGCCAGCAGCCTGGCAACTAGCGGGCGCACAGATACGCAGTATTTT. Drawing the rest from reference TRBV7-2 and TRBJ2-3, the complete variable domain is GAGVSQSPSNKVTEKGKDVELRCDPISGHTALYWYRQSLGQGLEFLIYFQGNSAPDKSGLPSDRFSAERTGGSVSTLTIQRTQQEDSAVYLCASSLATSGRTDTQYFGPGTRLTVL.

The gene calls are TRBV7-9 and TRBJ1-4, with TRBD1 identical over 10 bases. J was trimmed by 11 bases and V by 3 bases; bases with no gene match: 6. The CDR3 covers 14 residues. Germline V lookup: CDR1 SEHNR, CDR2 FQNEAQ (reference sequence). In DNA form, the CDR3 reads TGTGCCAGCAGCTTTGGGACAGGGGAGTGGAAACTGTTTTTT. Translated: CASSFGTGEWKLFF.

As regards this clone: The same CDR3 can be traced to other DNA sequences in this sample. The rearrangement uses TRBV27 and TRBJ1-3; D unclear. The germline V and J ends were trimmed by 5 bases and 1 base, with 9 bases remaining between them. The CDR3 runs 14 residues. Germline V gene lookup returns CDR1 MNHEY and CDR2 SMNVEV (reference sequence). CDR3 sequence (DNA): TGTGCCAGCAGTCCGGTAAGATCTGGAAACACCATATATTTT. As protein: CASSPVRSGNTIYF.

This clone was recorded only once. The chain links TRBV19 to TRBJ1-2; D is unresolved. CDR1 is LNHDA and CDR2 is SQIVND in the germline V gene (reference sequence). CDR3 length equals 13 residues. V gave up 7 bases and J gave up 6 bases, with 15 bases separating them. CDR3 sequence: CASNNRLPDGYTF. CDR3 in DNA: TGTGCCAGTAACAACCGACTTCCTGATGGCTACACCTTC. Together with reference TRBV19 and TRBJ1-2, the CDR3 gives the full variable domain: DGGITQSPKYLFRKEGQNVTLSCEQNLNHDAMYWYRQDPGQGLRLIYYSQIVNDFQKGDIAEGYSVSREKKESFPLTVTSAQKNPTAFYLCASNNRLPDGYTFGSGTRLTVV.

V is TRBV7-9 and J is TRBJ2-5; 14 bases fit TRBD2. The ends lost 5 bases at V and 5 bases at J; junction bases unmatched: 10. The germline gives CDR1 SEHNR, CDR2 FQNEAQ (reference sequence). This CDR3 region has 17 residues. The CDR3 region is CASSTRTSGRRGETQYF. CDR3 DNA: TGTGCCAGCAGCACACGGACTAGCGGGAGGAGGGGGGAGACCCAGTACTTC.